This T cell receptor beta chain was sequenced in a study of cytomegalovirus exposure and HLA in healthy donors. As for this clone: What it binds is unknown.

Primers: 60 Vbeta forward and 13 Jbeta reverse. Repertoires were generated with immunoSEQ multiplex PCR, while TCRdb's copy carries only in-frame clones and drops some. The sample shows roughly 250,000 clones, about 75% of them seen only once. The study's findings and limits: A previous analysis found most TCR beta V segments productive roughly 87% or roughly 30% of the time. Researchers reported that a few CMV-associated chains were confirmed in vitro as CMV antigen-specific. Common viral pathogens (according to a later analysis) appeared linked to several of the most significant clusters.

The CDR3 covers 13 residues. CDR1 is MNHEY and CDR2 is SMNVEV in the germline V gene (reference sequence). Losses at the gene ends were 7 bases for V and 5 bases for J; bases not matched to a gene: 5. Sequencing was done on a sample of PBMCs. The chain combines TRBV27 with TRBJ2-3, with TRBD2 matching 8 bases. The clonotype was recovered from a female donor in good health and CMV-seronegative. In DNA, the CDR3 is TGTGCCAGCAATAAGGCGGGAGGAGATACGCAGTATTTT. This codes for CASNKAGGDTQYF.